The 12 T cell receptor beta chains in this list originate from one sample, sequenced in a study of OX40 agonist ivuxolimab in advanced cancers. Profiling relied on immunoSEQ multiplex PCR, and the TCRdb table lists in-frame clones only, not all of them. The sample contains tens of thousands of clones, 80% to 90% of which appear only once. The specimen was CD4+ or CD8+ T cells sorted from blood, collected in a trial of the OX40 agonist ivuxolimab. The origin of the receptors is an adult with an advanced solid tumor such as melanoma, head and neck, liver or kidney cancer.

The chain carries TRBV19 and TRBJ1-2; 7 bases agree with TRBD1. The CDR3 has 13 amino acids. Unmatched junction bases numbered 1, after V lost 4 bases and J lost 2 bases. From germline, CDR1 is LNHDA and CDR2 SQIVND (reference sequence). The CDR3 coding sequence is TGTGCCAGTAGTACGACAGGGAACTATGGCTACACCTTC. This encodes CASSTTGNYGYTF. Drawing the rest from reference TRBV19 and TRBJ1-2, the complete variable domain is DGGITQSPKYLFRKEGQNVTLSCEQNLNHDAMYWYRQDPGQGLRLIYYSQIVNDFQKGDIAEGYSVSREKKESFPLTVTSAQKNPTAFYLCASSTTGNYGYTFGSGTRLTVV.

The CDR3 DNA is TGTGCCAGCAGCTCACCGGGAACCGGGGGCTCCTACAATGAGCAGTTCTTC. Translating it yields CASSSPGTGGSYNEQFF. V gene TRBV5-4 combines with J gene TRBJ2-1, with TRBD2 as a possible D gene (6 bases). From germline, CDR1 is SGHNT and CDR2 YYREEE (reference sequence). This CDR3 spans 17 amino acids. V gave up 3 bases and J gave up 0 bases, with 16 bases separating them. Looking up the rest from reference TRBV5-4 and TRBJ2-1 gives the full variable domain: ETGVTQSPTHLIKTRGQQVTLRCSSQSGHNTVSWYQQALGQGPQFIFQYYREEENGRGNFPPRFSGLQFPNYSSELNVNALELDDSALYLCASSSPGTGGSYNEQFFGPGTRLTVL.

The chain has TRBV18 and TRBJ1-5, with a possible D match to TRBD1 (5 bases). Trimming shortened V by 2 bases and J by 0 bases, and 8 bases separated the two germline ends. This CDR3 has 15 residues. Germline V gene lookup returns CDR1 KGHSH and CDR2 LQKENI. CDR3 sequence (DNA): TGTGCCAGCTCACCAGAGGGGTTTAGCAATCAGCCCCAGCATTTT. Translated, it gives CASSPEGFSNQPQHF. The entire variable domain, with the rest obtained from reference TRBV18 and TRBJ1-5, is as follows: NAGVMQNPRHLVRRRGQEARLRCSPMKGHSHVYWYRQLPEEGLKFMVYLQKENIIDESGMPKERFSAEFPKEGPSILRIQQVVRGDSAAYFCASSPEGFSNQPQHFGDGTRLSIL.

The genes are TRBV10-3 and TRBJ2-5; tentatively, D is TRBD2 (6 bases). The CDR3 runs 13 residues. V lost 9 bases and J lost 6, with 17 bases in between. The V gene's germline CDR1 is ENHRY and CDR2 SYGVKD. Written as DNA, the CDR3 is TGTGCCATACGGGGCGGAGGGGCGAAGACCCAGTACTTC. Protein sequence: CAIRGGGAKTQYF.

The chain carries TRBV5-1 and TRBJ2-2; 11 bases are a match to TRBD1. This CDR3 spans 14 amino acids. The germline CDR1 and CDR2 sequences are SGHRS and YFSETQ. V was pared by 3 bases and J by 6 bases, with 1 base of the junction left unmatched. The CDR3 region is CASSSGQGAGELFF. The DNA of the CDR3 is TGCGCCAGCAGCTCGGGACAGGGGGCCGGGGAGCTGTTTTTT.

The chain couples TRBV2 to TRBJ1-5; weak D call: TRBD1 (5 bases). The CDR3 is 15 residues long. The germline V gene has CDR1 SNHLY and CDR2 FYNNEI. V lost 6 bases and J 4 bases, leaving 16 bases between the germline ends. The CDR3 sequence is CASSPRLGVNQPQHF. CDR3 DNA: TGTGCCAGCAGCCCCAGACTGGGGGTGAATCAGCCCCAGCATTTT.

The gene calls are TRBV5-6 and TRBJ2-1; D perhaps matches TRBD2 (7 bases). With 7 bases removed from V and 7 bases from J, the gap between germline ends came to 18 bases. The CDR3 runs to 14 residues. Germline V gene sequence: CDR1 SGHDT, CDR2 YYEEEE. The CDR3 DNA follows: TGTGCCAGCGCCTCGAGAGAGGGGGGGAATGAGCAGTTCTTC. Its translation is CASASREGGNEQFF. Filled out from reference TRBV5-6 and TRBJ2-1, the complete variable domain reads DAGVTQSPTHLIKTRGQQVTLRCSPKSGHDTVSWYQQALGQGPQFIFQYYEEEERQRGNFPDRFSGHQFPNYSSELNVNALLLGDSALYLCASASREGGNEQFFGPGTRLTVL.

This clone was seen more than once but under ten times. DNA of the CDR3: TGTGCCAGCAGCAGCAGTAATTCACCCCTCCACTTT. Translating gives CASSSSNSPLHF. The chain combines TRBV9 with TRBJ1-6; D is unresolved. CDR1 is SGDLS, CDR2 YYNGEE, per germline. Trimming took off 4 bases at V and 6 bases at J, with 5 bases between the two ends. The CDR3 contains 12 residues.

The chain combines TRBV19 with TRBJ1-5; a weak D match, TRBD1 (5 bases). The V end was cut by 11 bases, the J end by 7 bases, with 15 bases between. There are 12 residues in the CDR3. Germline CDR1 reads LNHDA; CDR2 reads SQIVND (reference sequence). In nucleotides, the CDR3 is TGTGCCCAAGGGGAGCCGAACCAGCCCCAGCATTTT. This encodes CAQGEPNQPQHF.

This rearrangement joins TRBV6-5 to TRBJ2-5; 9 nucleotides agree with TRBD1. Germline V gene sequence: CDR1 MNHEY, CDR2 SVGAGI. The CDR3 covers 13 residues. V shed 5 bases, J shed 5 bases, and the junction held 3 bases outside the gene matches. The CDR3 is CASSPGTGETQYF. CDR3 nucleotide sequence: TGTGCCAGCAGTCCTGGGACAGGGGAGACCCAGTACTTC.

This chain uses TRBV4-3 with TRBJ1-4; D remains ambiguous. The V end was cut by 1 base, the J end by 7 bases, with 13 bases between. The CDR3 is 15 amino acids. CDR1 is LGHNA and CDR2 is YSLEER in the germline V gene. CDR3 sequence: CASSQVSGWAEKLFF. CDR3 DNA sequence: TGCGCCAGCAGCCAAGTTTCTGGGTGGGCTGAAAAACTGTTTTTT.

The chain combines TRBV4-1 with TRBJ2-7; D is possibly TRBD1 or TRBD2 (5 bases each). This CDR3 contains 15 residues. V lost 0 bases and J lost 3, with 12 bases in between. Germline CDR1 MGHRA, CDR2 YSYEKL. CDR3: CASSQDRGDGYEQYF. CDR3 DNA sequence: TGCGCCAGCAGCCAAGATCGGGGCGATGGCTACGAGCAGTACTTC.